The 9 T cell receptor beta chains given below trace back to one sample, sequenced in a study of blood T cell repertoires in COVID-19. Sequencing used immunoSEQ multiplex PCR; TCRdb keeps in-frame clones, though not all of them. The table includes approximately 360,000 clones, 87% detected once. Sequencing was performed on PBMCs or T cells enriched from blood (not recorded which). These receptors came from a man aged 40-50 years in a cohort exposed to, infected with or recovered from COVID-19 (not recorded which).

The CDR3 sequence: CATEQGGQGTGNSDTQYF. The CDR3 nucleotides are TGTGCCACCGAACAAGGGGGACAGGGAACAGGCAATTCAGATACGCAGTATTTT. This chain links TRBV7-9 with TRBJ2-3, with 9 positions matching TRBD1. CDR3 length: 18 residues. Germline V gene sequence: CDR1 SEHNR, CDR2 FQNEAQ (reference sequence). The V and J ends lost 10 bases and 4 bases, in that order; junction bases with no gene match: 21.

This clone came up once. The gene calls are TRBV28 and TRBJ2-7; tentatively, D is TRBD1 (5 bases). CDR1 is MDHEN and CDR2 is SYDVKM in the germline V gene. The CDR3 loop spans 14 amino acids. Trimming stripped 1 base from V and 3 bases from J, with 10 bases between. DNA for the CDR3: TGTGCCAGCAGTTTATTAACGGACAACTACGAGCAGTACTTC. Its protein is CASSLLTDNYEQYF.

This sequence joins TRBV4-1 and TRBJ2-5, with TRBD2 matching 10 bases. The germline gives CDR1 MGHRA, CDR2 YSYEKL. CDR3 length: 17 amino acids. V trimming: 1 base; J trimming: 3 bases; junction bases outside the gene matches: 8. The CDR3 DNA is TGCGCCAGCAGCCAAGGAACCGACCTAGCGGGAGAAGAGACCCAGTACTTC. Translation: CASSQGTDLAGEETQYF.

V and J are TRBV28 and TRBJ1-1, with 11 bases aligning to TRBD1. There are 16 residues in the CDR3. The ends lost 4 bases at V and 5 bases at J; junction bases unmatched: 9. Germline loops: CDR1 MDHEN, CDR2 SYDVKM. CDR3 bases: TGTGCCAGCAGTTCCGGGACAGGGGGTTTGGTAACTGAAGCTTTCTTT. Amino acids: CASSSGTGGLVTEAFF. Supplemented by reference TRBV28 and TRBJ1-1, the full variable domain reads DVKVTQSSRYLVKRTGEKVFLECVQDMDHENMFWYRQDPGLGLRLIYFSYDVKMKEKGDIPEGYSVSREKKERFSLILESASTNQTSMYLCASSSGTGGLVTEAFFGQGTRLTVV.

The rearrangement joins TRBV15 to TRBJ1-5; 7 nucleotides align to TRBD1. This CDR3 is built from 16 residues. Trimming removed 3 bases from V and 2 bases from J; junction bases left unmatched: 7. CDR1 LNHNV and CDR2 YYDKDF come from the germline V gene (reference sequence). CDR3: CATSSYRGSGNQPQHF. DNA for the CDR3: TGTGCCACCAGCAGTTACAGGGGTAGTGGCAATCAGCCCCAGCATTTT.

The rearrangement uses TRBV6-2 or TRBV6-3 and TRBJ1-6, with 8 nucleotides matching TRBD1. The CDR3 has 17 residues. CDR1 MNHEY and CDR2 SVGEGT come from the germline V gene. J was trimmed by 9 bases and V by 2 bases; bases with no gene match: 12. The CDR3 sequence is CASSYKIKDRVGSPLHF. In DNA form, the CDR3 reads TGTGCCAGCAGTTACAAGATCAAGGACAGGGTTGGTTCACCCCTCCACTTT.

This clone was counted between two and nine times. This rearrangement joins TRBV9 to TRBJ1-2; the D gene is possibly TRBD1 (5 bases). V gave up 3 bases and J gave up 5 bases, with 8 bases separating them. Germline V lookup: CDR1 SGDLS, CDR2 YYNGEE. This CDR3 region has 12 residues. CDR3 protein: CASSGQRYGYTF. DNA of the CDR3: TGTGCCAGCAGCGGACAGCGATATGGCTACACCTTC.

This sequence joins TRBV5-1 and TRBJ1-2; no clear D. Germline assignment: CDR1 SGHRS and CDR2 YFSETQ. The CDR3 is 14 amino acids. V lost 1 base and J lost 4, with 11 bases in between. This chain's CDR3 is CASSLLDIVYGYTF. In nucleotides, the CDR3 is TGCGCCAGCAGCTTGCTCGACATCGTCTATGGCTACACCTTC.

The chain is built from TRBV11-2 and TRBJ2-2, with 11 bases matching TRBD1. The V and J ends lost 4 bases and 6 bases, in that order; junction bases with no gene match: 1. CDR3 length: 14 residues. CDR1 and CDR2 (germline): SGHAT, FQNNGV. The CDR3: CASSSGQGAGELFF. CDR3 DNA: TGTGCCAGCAGCTCGGGACAGGGGGCCGGGGAGCTGTTTTTT. Combining the CDR3 with reference TRBV11-2 and TRBJ2-2 gives the whole variable domain EAGVAQSPRYKIIEKRQSVAFWCNPISGHATLYWYQQILGQGPKLLIQFQNNGVVDDSQLPKDRFSAERLKGVDSTLKIQPAKLEDSAVYLCASSSGQGAGELFFGEGSRLTVL.